The 20 T cell receptor beta chains reported below all come from one sample, sequenced in a study of blood T cell repertoires in COVID-19. This table comes from immunoSEQ multiplex PCR, and its TCRdb copy is limited to in-frame clones, with some not included. The sample lists 300,000 to 450,000 clones, 87% occurring once. Input material: PBMCs or T cells enriched from blood (not recorded which). Receptor source: a man aged 35-49 years in a cohort exposed to, infected with or recovered from COVID-19 (not recorded which).

The chain recombines TRBV12-5 with TRBJ2-3; possible D gene TRBD1, 5 bases. The CDR3 has 15 residues. Germline V gene sequence: CDR1 LGHNT, CDR2 FRNRAP. Between the trimmed V and J ends, which lost 2 bases and 2 bases, there was a span of 11 bases. This chain's CDR3 is CASGLLTVNTDTQYF. The DNA of the CDR3 is TGTGCTAGTGGTTTGCTGACAGTTAACACAGATACGCAGTATTTT.

This clone was seen only a few times. V usage is TRBV6-1 and J usage is TRBJ1-5; D is unclear. Germline CDR1 and CDR2: MNHNS and SASEGT. V lost 3 bases and J lost 7, with 16 bases in between. CDR3 size: 15 residues. CDR3 nucleotide sequence: TGTGCCAGCAGTGAGGGCCCTCTTCGTCCACAGCCCCAGCATTTT. Amino acid sequence: CASSEGPLRPQPQHF.

The chain carries TRBV25-1 and TRBJ1-4; no clear D gene. V was shortened by 11 bases and J by 0 bases, with 7 bases between the two germline ends. The CDR3 has 12 residues. The germline V gene has CDR1 MGHDK and CDR2 SYGVNS. In DNA, the CDR3 is TGTGCCTTTATTGCAACTAATGAAAAACTGTTTTTT. It codes for CAFIATNEKLFF.

The rearrangement uses TRBV28 and TRBJ1-2; D gene unclear. This CDR3 region has 16 residues. V was trimmed by 4 bases and J by 0 bases, leaving 15 bases between them. Per germline, CDR1 MDHEN and CDR2 SYDVKM. The CDR3 loop is CASSSPTPSSNYGYTF. The CDR3 nucleotides are TGTGCCAGCAGTTCGCCGACACCGAGTTCTAACTATGGCTACACCTTC.

The rearrangement links TRBV15 to TRBJ2-2; 8 positions match TRBD1. The CDR3 is 16 amino acids. V lost 3 bases and J lost 7; bases outside the gene matches: 10. Looked up from germline, CDR1 is LNHNV and CDR2 is YYDKDF (reference sequence). The DNA for the CDR3 is TGTGCCACCAGCAGGGACAGGGCTGAACGTGGCGGGGAGCTGTTTTTT. Its protein is CATSRDRAERGGELFF.

V and J are TRBV25-1 and TRBJ2-1; 13 nucleotides align to TRBD2. V was clipped by 8 bases and J by 5 bases; unmatched bases: 3. This CDR3 comprises 14 residues. Germline CDR1 reads MGHDK; CDR2 reads SYGVNS. The CDR3 region is CASETSGRHNEQFF. The CDR3 DNA reads as TGTGCCAGCGAGACTAGCGGGAGGCACAATGAGCAGTTCTTC.

V is TRBV7-9 and J is TRBJ1-2; 9 bases agree with TRBD1. The CDR3 spans 15 residues. Germline trimming cut 5 bases from V and 4 bases from J; bases unmatched to any gene: 8. CDR1 is SEHNR, CDR2 FQNEAQ, per germline (reference sequence). The CDR3 protein is CASSPYGTGSYGYTF. The CDR3 DNA reads TGTGCCAGCAGCCCCTATGGGACAGGGTCCTATGGCTACACCTTC.

V gene TRBV7-2 combines with J gene TRBJ1-5; maybe TRBD1 (6 bases). The CDR3 totals 15 residues. V lost 5 bases and J lost 7, with 18 bases in between. CDR1 and CDR2 from the germline V gene are SGHTA and FQGNSA. The CDR3 loop reads CASSPGGGGHQPQHF. The CDR3 DNA reads as TGTGCCAGCAGCCCAGGCGGGGGGGGGCACCAGCCCCAGCATTTT.

The J gene is TRBJ1-1, the V gene TRBV9; 11 bases fit TRBD1. Germline-derived CDR1 and CDR2 are SGDLS and YYNGEE. The CDR3 is 15 residues long. V shed 3 bases, J shed 4 bases, and the junction held 5 bases outside the gene matches. Here the CDR3 DNA reads TGTGCCAGCAGCGGGACAGGGGGCATTGGCACTGAAGCTTTCTTT. It specifies CASSGTGGIGTEAFF. Supplemented by reference TRBV9 and TRBJ1-1, the full variable domain reads DSGVTQTPKHLITATGQRVTLRCSPRSGDLSVYWYQQSLDQGLQFLIQYYNGEERAKGNILERFSAQQFPDLHSELNLSSLELGDSALYFCASSGTGGIGTEAFFGQGTRLTVV.

This clone has a handful of counts. The V and J genes are TRBV28 and TRBJ2-3; unclear D gene. V lost 4 bases, J lost 1 base, and 12 bases lay in between. Germline V gene sequence: CDR1 MDHEN, CDR2 SYDVKM. This CDR3 is built from 15 residues. The CDR3 sequence: CASSSSGQGTDTQYF. In DNA, the CDR3 is TGTGCCAGCAGTTCTTCTGGGCAGGGCACAGATACGCAGTATTTT.

This chain uses TRBV28 with TRBJ2-7; D not certain. The germline CDR1 and CDR2 sequences are MDHEN and SYDVKM. V was trimmed by 5 bases and J by 3 bases, leaving 8 bases between them. The CDR3 contains 12 residues. The CDR3 region is CASSLSDYEQYF. In DNA, the CDR3 is TGTGCCAGCAGTCTGAGCGACTACGAGCAGTACTTC.

The rearrangement joins TRBV7-9 to TRBJ1-2, with D possibly TRBD1 on 5 matching bases. The CDR3 covers 15 residues. Germline CDR1 SEHNR, CDR2 FQNEAQ (reference sequence). Trimming removed 1 base at V and 4 bases at J, with 13 bases between. CDR3 nucleotides: TGTGCCAGCAGCTTAGGAGGCAGGGCGCTCTATGGCTACACCTTC. It is translated as CASSLGGRALYGYTF.

The rearrangement links TRBV28 to TRBJ1-2; the match to TRBD1 covers 12 bases. CDR3 length: 15 amino acids. Germline V gene sequence: CDR1 MDHEN, CDR2 SYDVKM. The trim removed 10 bases at V and 1 base at J, leaving 7 bases unmatched. In nucleotides, the CDR3 is TGTGCCACTCTGGGACAGGGGGCTGGTAACTATGGCTACACCTTC. It is translated as CATLGQGAGNYGYTF.

The V gene is TRBV19, the J gene TRBJ2-1; 13 bases agree with TRBD2. Germline assignment: CDR1 LNHDA and CDR2 SQIVND (reference sequence). The V and J ends lost 7 bases and 7 bases, in that order; junction bases with no gene match: 10. This CDR3 is 16 amino acids long. This CDR3 is CASTKSRTSGSNEQFF. The CDR3 coding sequence is TGTGCCAGTACCAAGTCCCGGACTAGCGGGAGTAATGAGCAGTTCTTC.

CDR3 coding DNA: TGCAGCGTTGAACAGGGGGCCGGAGGCTACACCTTC. It specifies CSVEQGAGGYTF. The chain recombines TRBV29-1 with TRBJ1-2; 8 bases map to TRBD1. V shed 2 bases, J shed 8 bases, and the junction held 4 bases outside the gene matches. The CDR3 length is 12 residues. Per the germline V gene, CDR1 is SQVTM and CDR2 is ANQGSEA.

This clone came up a few times. The V and J genes are TRBV29-1 and TRBJ2-3; TRBD2 matches at 9 bases. Germline V CDR1 and CDR2: SQVTM, ANQGSEA. The CDR3 consists of 15 residues. V dropped 2 bases and J dropped 0; count of bases not matched to a gene: 3. CDR3 in amino acids: CSVERLAGSTDTQYF. In DNA, the CDR3 is TGCAGCGTTGAACGGCTAGCGGGAAGCACAGATACGCAGTATTTT.

The V and J genes are TRBV19 and TRBJ2-1; TRBD2 aligns across 15 bases. The germline CDR1 and CDR2 sequences are LNHDA and SQIVND (reference sequence). The CDR3 totals 20 residues. V was clipped by 5 bases and J by 0 bases; unmatched bases: 11. The CDR3 loop reads CASSLRTSGRARSSYNEQFF. Here the CDR3 DNA reads TGTGCCAGTAGTCTACGGACTAGCGGGAGGGCCCGAAGCTCCTACAATGAGCAGTTCTTC.

The chain has TRBV27 and TRBJ2-3; 7 bases agree with TRBD1. Trimming removed 4 bases from V and 3 bases from J; junction bases left unmatched: 7. The CDR3 length is 15 residues. Germline V lookup: CDR1 MNHEY, CDR2 SMNVEV (reference sequence). The CDR3 DNA reads as TGTGCCAGCAGTTCAGGGGGACGGGGTACAGATACGCAGTATTTT. This gives the protein CASSSGGRGTDTQYF.

The rearrangement uses TRBV28 and TRBJ1-1, with D maybe TRBD1 (5 bases). Germline V gene data show CDR1 as MDHEN and CDR2 as SYDVKM. The CDR3 totals 15 residues. Trimming pared 6 bases from V and 4 bases from J, leaving 18 bases between. In nucleotides, the CDR3 is TGTGCCAGCAGCCTGTCCCAGGGAAGGGGCACTGAAGCTTTCTTT. It specifies CASSLSQGRGTEAFF.

The rearrangement links TRBV5-1 to TRBJ1-4; 8 nucleotides align to TRBD1. V lost 5 bases, J lost 7 bases, and 10 bases stayed unmatched. The germline gives CDR1 SGHRS, CDR2 YFSETQ. The length of the CDR3 is 15 residues. The DNA of the CDR3 is TGCGCCAGCAGTTACCAGGGGGCGGTCGGTGAAAAACTGTTTTTT. This codes for CASSYQGAVGEKLFF.